This TCR beta chain was found in a study of T cells in Graves' hyperthyroidism and ophthalmopathy. Study-level background: Peripheral blood draws took place at initial diagnosis, ahead of any treatment.

The CDR3 runs to 15 residues. The V and J ends lost 1 base and 2 bases, in that order; junction bases with no gene match: 6. The V gene's germline CDR1 is GTSNPN and CDR2 SVGIG (reference sequence). The TCR beta CDR3 regions underwent amplification using RNA transcripts as the source. First-round RT-PCR with HTBI primers amplified the TCR CDR3 region. A single record per CDR3 protein comes from TCRdb applying MiXCR to the multiplex PCR reads. The sample lists over 500,000 distinct CDR3 sequences; 12% to 15% were seen once. This clonotype was detected many times. Absence of ophthalmopathy progression within 18 months defined stable Graves' hyperthyroidism. Hyperthyroidism had been newly diagnosed in patients aged 18 to 65, and its duration was under 2 months.

Material: blood. The chain links TRBV30 to TRBJ1-2; TRBD1 agrees at 8 bases. This receptor was taken from a woman aged 40 to 55 with Graves' hyperthyroidism. Here the CDR3 reads CAWSGQGAQNYGYTF. CDR3 sequence (DNA): TGTGCCTGGAGTGGGCAGGGGGCGCAGAACTATGGCTACACCTTC.